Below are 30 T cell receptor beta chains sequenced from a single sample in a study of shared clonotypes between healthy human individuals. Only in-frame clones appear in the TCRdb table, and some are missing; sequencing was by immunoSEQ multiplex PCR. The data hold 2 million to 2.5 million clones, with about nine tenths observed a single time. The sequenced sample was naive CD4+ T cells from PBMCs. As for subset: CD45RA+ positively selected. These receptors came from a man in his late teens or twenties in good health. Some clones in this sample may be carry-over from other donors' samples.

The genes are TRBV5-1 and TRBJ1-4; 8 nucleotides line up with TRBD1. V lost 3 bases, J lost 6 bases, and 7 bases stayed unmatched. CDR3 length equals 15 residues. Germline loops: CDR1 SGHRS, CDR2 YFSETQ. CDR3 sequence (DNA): TGCGCCAGCAGCTCAGGACAGGGAGGTGATGAAAAACTGTTTTTT. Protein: CASSSGQGGDEKLFF.

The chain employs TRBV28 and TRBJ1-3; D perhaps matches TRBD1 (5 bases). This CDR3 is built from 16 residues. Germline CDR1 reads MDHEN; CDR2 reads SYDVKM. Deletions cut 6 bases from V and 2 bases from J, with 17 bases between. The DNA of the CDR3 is TGTGCCAGCAGCCTGAACAGGATAAGGGCTGGAAACACCATATATTTT. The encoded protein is CASSLNRIRAGNTIYF.

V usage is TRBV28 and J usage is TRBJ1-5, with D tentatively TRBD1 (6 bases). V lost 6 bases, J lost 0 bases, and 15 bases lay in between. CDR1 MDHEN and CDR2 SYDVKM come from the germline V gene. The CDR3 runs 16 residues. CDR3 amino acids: CASSSGTTFSNQPQHF. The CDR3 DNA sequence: TGTGCCAGCAGCTCCGGGACAACCTTTAGCAATCAGCCCCAGCATTTT.

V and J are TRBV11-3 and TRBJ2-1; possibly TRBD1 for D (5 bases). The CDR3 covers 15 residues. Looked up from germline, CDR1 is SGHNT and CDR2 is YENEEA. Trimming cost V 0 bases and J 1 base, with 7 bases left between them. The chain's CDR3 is CASSLDQGSYNEQFF. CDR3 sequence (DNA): TGTGCCAGCAGCTTAGATCAGGGTTCCTACAATGAGCAGTTCTTC.

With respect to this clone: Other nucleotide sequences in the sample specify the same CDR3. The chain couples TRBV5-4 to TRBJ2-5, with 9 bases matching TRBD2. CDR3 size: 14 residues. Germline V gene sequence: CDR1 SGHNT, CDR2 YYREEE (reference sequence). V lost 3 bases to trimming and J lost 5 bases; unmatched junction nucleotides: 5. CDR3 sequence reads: CASSSGTSLETQYF. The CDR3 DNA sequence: TGTGCCAGCAGCTCCGGGACTAGCCTGGAGACCCAGTACTTC.

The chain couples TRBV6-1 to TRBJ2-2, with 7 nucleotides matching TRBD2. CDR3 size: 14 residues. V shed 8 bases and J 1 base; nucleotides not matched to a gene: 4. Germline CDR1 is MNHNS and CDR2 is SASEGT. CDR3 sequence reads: CASRGSQNTGELFF. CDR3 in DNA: TGTGCCAGCCGCGGGAGCCAGAACACCGGGGAGCTGTTTTTT.

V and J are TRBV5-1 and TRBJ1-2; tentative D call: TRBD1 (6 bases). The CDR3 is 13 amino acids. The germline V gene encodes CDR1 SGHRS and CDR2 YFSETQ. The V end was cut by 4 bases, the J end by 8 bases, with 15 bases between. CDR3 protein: CASSQTTGTGYTF. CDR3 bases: TGCGCCAGCAGCCAAACCACCGGGACAGGCTACACCTTC.

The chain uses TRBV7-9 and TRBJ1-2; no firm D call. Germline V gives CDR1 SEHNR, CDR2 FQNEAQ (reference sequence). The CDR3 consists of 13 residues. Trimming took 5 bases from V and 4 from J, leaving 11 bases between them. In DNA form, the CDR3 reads TGTGCCAGCAGCGCTACCTTCAGCTATGGCTACACCTTC. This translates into CASSATFSYGYTF.

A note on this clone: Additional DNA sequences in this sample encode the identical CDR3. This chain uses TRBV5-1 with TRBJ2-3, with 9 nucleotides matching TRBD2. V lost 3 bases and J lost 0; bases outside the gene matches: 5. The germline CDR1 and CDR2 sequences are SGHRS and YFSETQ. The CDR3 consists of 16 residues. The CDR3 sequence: CASSSTSGGSTDTQYF. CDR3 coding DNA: TGCGCCAGCAGCTCGACTAGCGGAGGGAGCACAGATACGCAGTATTTT.

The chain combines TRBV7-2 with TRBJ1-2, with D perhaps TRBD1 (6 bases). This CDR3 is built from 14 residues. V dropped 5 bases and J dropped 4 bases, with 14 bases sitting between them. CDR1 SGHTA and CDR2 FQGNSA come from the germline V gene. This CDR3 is CASSIGTSSYGYTF. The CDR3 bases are TGTGCCAGCAGCATAGGGACATCGAGCTATGGCTACACCTTC.

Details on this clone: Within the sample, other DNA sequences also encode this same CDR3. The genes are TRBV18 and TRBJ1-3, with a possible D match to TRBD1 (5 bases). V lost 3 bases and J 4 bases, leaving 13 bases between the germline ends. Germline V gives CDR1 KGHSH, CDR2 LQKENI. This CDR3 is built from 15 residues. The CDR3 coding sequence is TGTGCCAGCTCACCCCCCACGGGGCGCGGAAACACCATATATTTT. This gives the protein CASSPPTGRGNTIYF.

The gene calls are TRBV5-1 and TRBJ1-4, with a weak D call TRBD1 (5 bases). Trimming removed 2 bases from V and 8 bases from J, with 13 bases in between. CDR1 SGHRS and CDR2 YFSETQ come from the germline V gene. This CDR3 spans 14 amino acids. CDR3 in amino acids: CASSFSGWREKLFF. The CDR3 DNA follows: TGCGCCAGCAGCTTCTCAGGGTGGAGGGAAAAACTGTTTTTT. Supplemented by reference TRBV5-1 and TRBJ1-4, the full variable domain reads KAGVTQTPRYLIKTRGQQVTLSCSPISGHRSVSWYQQTPGQGLQFLFEYFSETQRNKGNFPGRFSGRQFSNSRSEMNVSTLELGDSALYLCASSFSGWREKLFFGSGTQLSVL.

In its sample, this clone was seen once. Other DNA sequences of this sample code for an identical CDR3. The CDR3 is CASRPTSTDTQYF. CDR3 coding DNA: TGTGCCAGCAGACCTACTAGCACAGATACGCAGTATTTT. The V and J genes are TRBV6-5 and TRBJ2-3; D gene unclear. Germline CDR1 is MNHEY and CDR2 is SVGAGI. The V end lost 6 bases, the J end lost 0 bases, and 7 bases lay between the germline ends. This CDR3 contains 13 residues.

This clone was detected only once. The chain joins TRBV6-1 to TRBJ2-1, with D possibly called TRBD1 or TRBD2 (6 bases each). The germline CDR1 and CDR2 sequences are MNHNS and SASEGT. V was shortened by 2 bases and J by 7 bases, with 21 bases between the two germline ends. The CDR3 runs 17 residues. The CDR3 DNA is TGTGCCAGCAGTGAAAGGGGGGATATCCTAGGTCGGAATGAGCAGTTCTTC. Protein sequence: CASSERGDILGRNEQFF.

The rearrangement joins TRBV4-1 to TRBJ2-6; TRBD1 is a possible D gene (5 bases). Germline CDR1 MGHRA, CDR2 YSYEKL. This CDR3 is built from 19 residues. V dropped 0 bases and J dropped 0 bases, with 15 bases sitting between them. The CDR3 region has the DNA TGCGCCAGCAGCCAAGATCTTGACAGAACGACCTCTGGGGCCAACGTCCTGACTTTC. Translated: CASSQDLDRTTSGANVLTF.

In DNA, the CDR3 is TGTGCCACCAGCAGAATCGCGGGACAGGGGGCTTCCGGGGAGCTGTTTTTT. The encoded protein is CATSRIAGQGASGELFF. This chain joins TRBV15 and TRBJ2-2, with 12 bases matching TRBD1. The germline V gene encodes CDR1 LNHNV and CDR2 YYDKDF (reference sequence). The V and J ends lost 2 bases and 6 bases, in that order; junction bases with no gene match: 7. The CDR3 has 17 residues.

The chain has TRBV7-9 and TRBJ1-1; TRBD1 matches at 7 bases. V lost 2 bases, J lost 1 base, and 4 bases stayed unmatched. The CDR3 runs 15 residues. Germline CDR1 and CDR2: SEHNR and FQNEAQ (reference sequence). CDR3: CASSLSQGGNTEAFF. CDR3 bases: TGTGCCAGCAGCTTATCGCAGGGGGGGAACACTGAAGCTTTCTTT.

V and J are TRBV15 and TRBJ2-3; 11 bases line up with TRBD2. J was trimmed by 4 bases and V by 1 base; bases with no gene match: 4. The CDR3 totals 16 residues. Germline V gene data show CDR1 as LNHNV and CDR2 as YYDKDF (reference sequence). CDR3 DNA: TGTGCCACCAGCAGAGGAGCGACTAGCGGGGCAGATACGCAGTATTTT. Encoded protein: CATSRGATSGADTQYF.

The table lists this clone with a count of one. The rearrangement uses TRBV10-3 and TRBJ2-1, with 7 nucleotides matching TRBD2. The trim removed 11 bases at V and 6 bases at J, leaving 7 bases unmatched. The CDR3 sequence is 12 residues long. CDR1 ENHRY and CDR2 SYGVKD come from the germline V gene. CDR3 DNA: TGTGCCTCCGGGGGGTGGGGCAATGAGCAGTTCTTC. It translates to CASGGWGNEQFF.

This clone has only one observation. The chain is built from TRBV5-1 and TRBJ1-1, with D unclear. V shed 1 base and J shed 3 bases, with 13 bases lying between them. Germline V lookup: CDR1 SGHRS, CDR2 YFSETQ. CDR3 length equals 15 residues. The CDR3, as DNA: TGCGCCAGCAGCTTGACCCTACGGGGTGACACTGAAGCTTTCTTT. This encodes CASSLTLRGDTEAFF. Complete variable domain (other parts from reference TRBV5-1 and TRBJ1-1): KAGVTQTPRYLIKTRGQQVTLSCSPISGHRSVSWYQQTPGQGLQFLFEYFSETQRNKGNFPGRFSGRQFSNSRSEMNVSTLELGDSALYLCASSLTLRGDTEAFFGQGTRLTVV.

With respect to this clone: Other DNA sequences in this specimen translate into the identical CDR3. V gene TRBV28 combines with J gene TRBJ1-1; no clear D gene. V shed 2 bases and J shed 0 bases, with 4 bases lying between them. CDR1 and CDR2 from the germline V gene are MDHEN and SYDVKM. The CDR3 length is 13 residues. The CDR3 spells CASSLEVNTEAFF. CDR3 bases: TGTGCCAGCAGTTTAGAAGTGAACACTGAAGCTTTCTTT.

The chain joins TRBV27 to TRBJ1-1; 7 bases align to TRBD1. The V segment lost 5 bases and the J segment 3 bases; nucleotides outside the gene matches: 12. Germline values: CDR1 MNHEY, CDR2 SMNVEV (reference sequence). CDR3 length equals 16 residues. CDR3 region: CASSIGRGRGYTEAFF. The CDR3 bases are TGTGCCAGCAGTATTGGTAGGGGGCGCGGCTACACTGAAGCTTTCTTT.

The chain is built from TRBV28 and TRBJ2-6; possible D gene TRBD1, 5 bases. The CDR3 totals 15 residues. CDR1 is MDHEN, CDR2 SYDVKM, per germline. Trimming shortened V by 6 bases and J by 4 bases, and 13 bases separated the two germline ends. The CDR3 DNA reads TGTGCCAGCAGCCAAAGGGGCGCCGGGGCCAACGTCCTGACTTTC. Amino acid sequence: CASSQRGAGANVLTF.

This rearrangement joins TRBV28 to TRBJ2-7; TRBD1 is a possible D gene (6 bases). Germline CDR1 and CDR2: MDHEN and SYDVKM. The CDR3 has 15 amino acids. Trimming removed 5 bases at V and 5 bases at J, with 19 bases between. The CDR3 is CASSPTLGGHDEQYF. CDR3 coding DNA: TGTGCCAGCAGTCCGACCCTTGGGGGACATGACGAGCAGTACTTC.

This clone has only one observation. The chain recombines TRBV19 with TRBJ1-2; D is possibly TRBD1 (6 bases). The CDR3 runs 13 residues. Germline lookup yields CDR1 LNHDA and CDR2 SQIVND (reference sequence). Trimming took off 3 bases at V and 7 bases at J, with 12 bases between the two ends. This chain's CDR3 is CASSIRGQGGYTF. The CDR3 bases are TGTGCCAGTAGTATTCGGGGGCAGGGTGGCTACACCTTC.

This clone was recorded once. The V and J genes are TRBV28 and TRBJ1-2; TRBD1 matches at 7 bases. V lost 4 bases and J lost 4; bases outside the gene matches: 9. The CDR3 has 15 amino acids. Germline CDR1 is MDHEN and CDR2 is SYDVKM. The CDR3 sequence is CASSSPSGTVYGYTF. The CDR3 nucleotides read TGTGCCAGCAGTTCTCCTTCCGGGACAGTCTATGGCTACACCTTC.

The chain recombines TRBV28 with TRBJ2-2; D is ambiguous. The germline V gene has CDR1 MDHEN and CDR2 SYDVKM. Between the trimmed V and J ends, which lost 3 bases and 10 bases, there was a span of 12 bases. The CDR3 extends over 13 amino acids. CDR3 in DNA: TGTGCCAGCAGTTTCCCGAACCCACCGGAGCTGTTTTTT. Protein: CASSFPNPPELFF.

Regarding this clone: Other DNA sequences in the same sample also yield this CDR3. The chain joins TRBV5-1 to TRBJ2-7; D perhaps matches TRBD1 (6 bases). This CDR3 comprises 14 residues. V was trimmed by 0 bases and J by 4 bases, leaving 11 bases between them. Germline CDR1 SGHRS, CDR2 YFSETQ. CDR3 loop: CASSLGGGDYEQYF. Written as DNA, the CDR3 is TGCGCCAGCAGCTTGGGTGGGGGCGATTACGAGCAGTACTTC. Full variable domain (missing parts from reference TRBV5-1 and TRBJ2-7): KAGVTQTPRYLIKTRGQQVTLSCSPISGHRSVSWYQQTPGQGLQFLFEYFSETQRNKGNFPGRFSGRQFSNSRSEMNVSTLELGDSALYLCASSLGGGDYEQYFGPGTRLTVT.

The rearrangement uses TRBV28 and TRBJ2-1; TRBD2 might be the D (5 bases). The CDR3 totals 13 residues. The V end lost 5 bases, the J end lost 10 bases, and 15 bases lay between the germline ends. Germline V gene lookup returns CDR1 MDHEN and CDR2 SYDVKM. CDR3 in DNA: TGTGCCAGCAGTACCCCAACTAGTGGCGAGCAGTTCTTC. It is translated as CASSTPTSGEQFF.

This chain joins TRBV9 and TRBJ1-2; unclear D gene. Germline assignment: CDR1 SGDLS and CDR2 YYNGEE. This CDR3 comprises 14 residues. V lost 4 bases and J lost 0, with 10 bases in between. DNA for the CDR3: TGTGCCAGCAGCCTTCGGACGGCTAACTATGGCTACACCTTC. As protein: CASSLRTANYGYTF. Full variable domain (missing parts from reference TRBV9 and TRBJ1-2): DSGVTQTPKHLITATGQRVTLRCSPRSGDLSVYWYQQSLDQGLQFLIQYYNGEERAKGNILERFSAQQFPDLHSELNLSSLELGDSALYFCASSLRTANYGYTFGSGTRLTVV.